This T cell receptor (beta chain) was captured by sequencing in a study of blood T cell repertoires in COVID-19. The assay was immunoSEQ multiplex PCR, and TCRdb's table has in-frame clones only and misses some. The sample records roughly 200,000 clones, around 84% being singletons. The CDR3 is 15 amino acids. Trimming took off 4 bases at V and 3 bases at J, with 14 bases between the two ends. Germline assignment: CDR1 SGDLS and CDR2 YYNGEE. Sequenced sample: peripheral blood. This TCR was sampled from a man in his forties with active or convalescent COVID-19. This sequence joins TRBV9 and TRBJ1-5; D not resolved. The CDR3 DNA follows: TGTGCCAGCAGCCCAGACGGACGGGACAATCAGCCCCAGCATTTT. Translated: CASSPDGRDNQPQHF. Complete variable domain (other parts from reference TRBV9 and TRBJ1-5): DSGVTQTPKHLITATGQRVTLRCSPRSGDLSVYWYQQSLDQGLQFLIQYYNGEERAKGNILERFSAQQFPDLHSELNLSSLELGDSALYFCASSPDGRDNQPQHFGDGTRLSIL.